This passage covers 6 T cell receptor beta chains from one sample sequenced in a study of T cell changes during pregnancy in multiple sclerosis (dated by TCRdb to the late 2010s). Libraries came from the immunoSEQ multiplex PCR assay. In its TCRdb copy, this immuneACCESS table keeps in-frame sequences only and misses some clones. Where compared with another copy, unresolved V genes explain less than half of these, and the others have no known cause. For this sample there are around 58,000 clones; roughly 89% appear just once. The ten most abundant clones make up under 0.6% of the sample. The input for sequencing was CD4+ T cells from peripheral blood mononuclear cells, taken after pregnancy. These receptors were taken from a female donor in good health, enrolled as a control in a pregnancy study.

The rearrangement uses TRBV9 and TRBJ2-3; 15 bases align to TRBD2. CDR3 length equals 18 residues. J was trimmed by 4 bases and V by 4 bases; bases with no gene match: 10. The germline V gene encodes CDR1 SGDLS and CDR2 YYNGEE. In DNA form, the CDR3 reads TGTGCCAGCAGCCCCATGCCGGGACTAGCGGGGGGCCCAGATACGCAGTATTTT. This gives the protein CASSPMPGLAGGPDTQYF. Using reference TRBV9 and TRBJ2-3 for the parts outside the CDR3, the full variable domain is DSGVTQTPKHLITATGQRVTLRCSPRSGDLSVYWYQQSLDQGLQFLIQYYNGEERAKGNILERFSAQQFPDLHSELNLSSLELGDSALYFCASSPMPGLAGGPDTQYFGPGTRLTVL.

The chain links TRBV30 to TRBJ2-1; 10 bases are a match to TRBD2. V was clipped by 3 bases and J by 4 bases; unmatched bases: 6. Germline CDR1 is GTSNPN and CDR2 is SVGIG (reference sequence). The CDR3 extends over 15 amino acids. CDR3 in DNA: TGTGCCTGGAGGGCCGTAGCGGGGGGTTACAATGAGCAGTTCTTC. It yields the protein CAWRAVAGGYNEQFF.

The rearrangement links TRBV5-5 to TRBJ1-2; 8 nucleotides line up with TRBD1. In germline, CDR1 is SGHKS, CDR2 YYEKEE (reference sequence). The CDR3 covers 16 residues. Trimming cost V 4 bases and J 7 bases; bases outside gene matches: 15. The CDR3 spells CASSLAPDRASGGYTF. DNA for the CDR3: TGTGCCAGCAGCCTTGCTCCGGACAGGGCGAGTGGTGGCTACACCTTC.

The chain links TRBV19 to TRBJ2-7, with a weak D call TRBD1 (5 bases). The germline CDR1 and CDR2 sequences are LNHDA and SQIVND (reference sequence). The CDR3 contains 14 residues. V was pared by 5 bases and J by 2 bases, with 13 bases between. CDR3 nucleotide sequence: TGTGCCAGTAGTTCCCAGGGCCGTACCTACGAGCAGTACTTC. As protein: CASSSQGRTYEQYF.

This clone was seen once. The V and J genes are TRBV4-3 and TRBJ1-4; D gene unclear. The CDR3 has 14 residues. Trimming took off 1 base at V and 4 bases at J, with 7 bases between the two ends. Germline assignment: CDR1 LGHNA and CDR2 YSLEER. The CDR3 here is CASSQGGFNEKLFF. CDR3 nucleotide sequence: TGCGCCAGCAGCCAAGGAGGATTTAATGAAAAACTGTTTTTT.

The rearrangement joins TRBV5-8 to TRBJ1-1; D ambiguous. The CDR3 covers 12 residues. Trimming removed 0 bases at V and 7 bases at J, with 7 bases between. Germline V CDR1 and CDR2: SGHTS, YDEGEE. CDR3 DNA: TGTGCCAGCAGCTTGGTAGGACTTGAAGCTTTCTTT. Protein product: CASSLVGLEAFF.